These 27 T cell receptor beta chains came from one sample sequenced in a study of blood T cell repertoires in COVID-19. Data came from immunoSEQ multiplex PCR; TCRdb stores just in-frame clones and leaves some out. This sample carries 73,000 or so clones, more than 85% of them seen once, and the ten largest clones take approximately 14%. What was sequenced was peripheral blood. These receptors were collected from a human donor with active COVID-19. The donor label of this sample is uncertain.

This chain connects TRBV28 to TRBJ2-7, with TRBD1 matching 10 bases. V gave up 7 bases and J gave up 4 bases; unmatched junction bases: 10. Per germline, CDR1 MDHEN and CDR2 SYDVKM. The CDR3 has 15 residues. The CDR3 DNA follows: TGTGCCAGCACCCTTCCGGGACAGGGGACGTACGAGCAGTACTTC. It codes for CASTLPGQGTYEQYF.

In this sample, this clone turned up once. This rearrangement joins TRBV12-5 to TRBJ2-3; TRBD2 matches at 11 bases. V shed 9 bases, J shed 5 bases, and the junction held 7 bases outside the gene matches. The CDR3 totals 14 residues. Germline-derived CDR1 and CDR2 are LGHNT and FRNRAP. The CDR3 DNA reads as TGTGCTAGCTCAACTAGCGGGAGCGGAGATACGCAGTATTTT. It encodes CASSTSGSGDTQYF.

The rearrangement links TRBV3-1 (or the pseudogene TRBV3-2) to TRBJ1-4, with D maybe TRBD1 (6 bases). This CDR3 is 14 amino acids long. V dropped 4 bases and J dropped 7 bases, with 13 bases sitting between them. Germline loops: CDR1 LGHDT, CDR2 YNNKEL (reference sequence). CDR3 in DNA: TGTGCCAGCAGCCGCTCCAGAGGGGGTGAAAAACTGTTTTTT. Protein sequence: CASSRSRGGEKLFF.

This clone came up once. This chain connects TRBV27 to TRBJ1-4; TRBD1 agrees at 12 bases. This CDR3 has 17 amino acids. Trimming took 5 bases from V and 5 from J; bases not matched to a gene: 9. Germline V gives CDR1 MNHEY, CDR2 SMNVEV (reference sequence). CDR3 nucleotide sequence: TGTGCCAGCAGTCCGACGGGACAGGGGGCAATAAATGAAAAACTGTTTTTT. Protein product: CASSPTGQGAINEKLFF. The variable domain in full, completed from reference TRBV27 and TRBJ1-4, reads EAQVTQNPRYLITVTGKKLTVTCSQNMNHEYMSWYRQDPGLGLRQIYYSMNVEVTDKGDVPEGYKVSRKEKRNFPLILESPSPNQTSLYFCASSPTGQGAINEKLFFGSGTQLSVL.

The rearrangement uses TRBV5-8 and TRBJ2-1, with D possibly TRBD1 on 6 matching bases. Germline lookup yields CDR1 SGHTS and CDR2 YDEGEE. The CDR3 is 16 residues long. The V end was cut by 4 bases, the J end by 7 bases, with 21 bases between. The DNA of the CDR3 is TGTGCCAGCAGCAATGAGAGGCAGGGGATACCGAATGAGCAGTTCTTC. Translating gives CASSNERQGIPNEQFF.

The chain combines TRBV6-2 or TRBV6-3 with TRBJ2-5; D is unresolved. From germline, CDR1 is MNHEY and CDR2 SVGEGT. There are 13 residues in the CDR3. V was pared by 2 bases and J by 1 base, with 5 bases between. The CDR3 coding sequence is TGTGCCAGCAGTTACGCCAGCCAAGAGACCCAGTACTTC. The encoded protein is CASSYASQETQYF.

Only one count was recorded for this clone. The chain carries TRBV6-2 or TRBV6-3 and TRBJ1-6; D not certain. The CDR3 runs to 13 residues. V was pared by 2 bases and J by 11 bases, with 10 bases between. Germline-derived CDR1 and CDR2 are MNHEY and SVGEGT. CDR3 in DNA: TGTGCCAGCAGTTACGCCGGGTCGCCACCCCTCCACTTT. This translates into CASSYAGSPPLHF.

The chain links TRBV6-2 or TRBV6-3 to TRBJ1-1; possibly TRBD1 for D (5 bases). The CDR3 contains 14 residues. CDR1 and CDR2 from the germline V gene are MNHEY and SVGEGT. The V and J ends lost 2 bases and 1 base respectively, with 8 bases between them. The CDR3 nucleotides are TGTGCCAGCAGTTACCCGACAGCGAACACTGAAGCTTTCTTT. This encodes CASSYPTANTEAFF.

The chain couples TRBV4-3 to TRBJ2-3; possible D gene TRBD2, 6 bases. Germline CDR1 LGHNA, CDR2 YSLEER. The CDR3 totals 16 residues. V lost 0 bases and J 2 bases, leaving 12 bases between the germline ends. The CDR3 spells CASSQDVRGYTDTQYF. For the CDR3, the DNA is TGCGCCAGCAGCCAAGATGTGCGGGGATACACAGATACGCAGTATTTT.

The V and J genes are TRBV5-6 and TRBJ2-5; the match to TRBD2 covers 8 bases. Looked up from germline, CDR1 is SGHDT and CDR2 is YYEEEE. There are 17 residues in the CDR3. V dropped 2 bases and J dropped 3; count of bases not matched to a gene: 12. The CDR3 nucleotides are TGTGCCAGCAGCTTCTACGGGACTAGGGGAGGCGAAGAGACCCAGTACTTC. Protein product: CASSFYGTRGGEETQYF.

The rearrangement uses TRBV10-3 and TRBJ1-1; TRBD1 agrees at 7 bases. V lost 7 bases, J lost 1 base, and 3 bases stayed unmatched. Germline values: CDR1 ENHRY, CDR2 SYGVKD. CDR3 length: 13 residues. CDR3 sequence: CAIKGTENTEAFF. Written as DNA, the CDR3 is TGTGCCATCAAGGGGACAGAGAACACTGAAGCTTTCTTT.

In this sample, this clone turned up once. The chain uses TRBV28 and TRBJ2-7; a weak D match, TRBD1 (6 bases). The CDR3 sequence is 15 residues long. V was clipped by 2 bases and J by 1 base, with 12 bases between them. The germline gives CDR1 MDHEN, CDR2 SYDVKM. The CDR3 loop is CASSLSPGTSYEQYF. The CDR3 DNA reads as TGTGCCAGCAGTTTAAGCCCAGGGACATCCTACGAGCAGTACTTC.

The chain uses TRBV7-6 and TRBJ1-2; D might be TRBD1 (6 bases). Germline-derived CDR1 and CDR2 are SGHVS and FNYEAQ. V was pared by 2 bases and J by 10 bases, with 11 bases between. The CDR3 is made up of 12 amino acids. The CDR3 loop reads CASSLNRDDYTF. The CDR3 bases are TGTGCCAGCAGCTTAAACAGGGATGACTACACCTTC.

This clone was counted once. The chain links TRBV28 to TRBJ1-2, with 12 nucleotides matching TRBD1. The CDR3 runs to 16 residues. CDR1 and CDR2 from the germline V gene are MDHEN and SYDVKM. After removal of 6 bases from V and 8 bases from J, the junction contained 13 bases not matched to a gene. In DNA form, the CDR3 reads TGTGCCAGCAGCTCTCTAGGGACAGGGGGCGCAAGCGGCTACACCTTC. Its translation is CASSSLGTGGASGYTF.

This chain links TRBV7-2 with TRBJ2-7; TRBD1 matches at 7 bases. Germline V gene sequence: CDR1 SGHTA, CDR2 FQGNSA. After removal of 5 bases from V and 5 bases from J, the junction contained 9 bases not matched to a gene. The CDR3 totals 14 residues. The CDR3 bases are TGTGCCAGCAGCCTCGAGGGGGCTTGGAACGAGCAGTACTTC. This codes for CASSLEGAWNEQYF.

The chain recombines TRBV6-2 or TRBV6-3 with TRBJ2-7; possible D gene TRBD2, 5 bases. Germline loops: CDR1 MNHEY, CDR2 SVGEGT. Trimming pared 1 base from V and 11 bases from J, leaving 12 bases between. The CDR3 totals 12 residues. CDR3 amino acids: CASSYLAGQEYF. The CDR3 coding sequence is TGTGCCAGCAGTTACTTGGCGGGCCAAGAGTACTTC.

Only one count was recorded for this clone. This chain connects TRBV4-1 to TRBJ2-1; TRBD2 matches 15 bases. Losses at the gene ends were 4 bases for V and 15 bases for J; bases not matched to a gene: 7. The CDR3 loop spans 14 amino acids. Germline V gene data show CDR1 as MGHRA and CDR2 as YSYEKL. CDR3 in amino acids: CASSPRTSGRVTFF. CDR3 nucleotides: TGCGCCAGCAGCCCGCGGACTAGCGGGAGGGTCACGTTCTTC.

This clone has just one count. Written as DNA, the CDR3 is TGTGCCAGCAGCAACAGGGGAACCACCTACAATGAGCAGTTCTTC. Encoded protein: CASSNRGTTYNEQFF. V is TRBV7-9 and J is TRBJ2-1, with 7 bases that match TRBD1. The CDR3 totals 15 residues. The V gene end was trimmed by 5 bases and the J gene end by 2 bases; junction bases not matched to a gene: 6. Germline V gene sequence: CDR1 SEHNR, CDR2 FQNEAQ (reference sequence).

CDR3 DNA: TGCAGCGTTGAAAGGGCGGGAGGATACACCGGGGAGCTGTTTTTT. Translated, it gives CSVERAGGYTGELFF. J is TRBJ2-2 and V is TRBV29-1, with 8 bases matching TRBD2. Trimming cost V 2 bases and J 3 bases; bases outside gene matches: 5. The CDR3 is 15 residues long. Per the germline V gene, CDR1 is SQVTM and CDR2 is ANQGSEA.

This clone was counted between two and nine times. The V call is TRBV7-8, the J call TRBJ2-7; maybe TRBD1 (8 bases). V was pared by 5 bases and J by 2 bases, with 16 bases between. Germline CDR1 is SGHVS and CDR2 is FQNEAQ. The CDR3 totals 15 residues. The CDR3 sequence: CASSSGTGTTYEQYF. In DNA, the CDR3 is TGTGCCAGCAGCAGCGGGACAGGAACCACCTACGAGCAGTACTTC.

The chain has TRBV10-2 and TRBJ1-5, with TRBD1 as a possible D gene (6 bases). Trimming took 6 bases from V and 4 from J, leaving 13 bases between them. Germline values: CDR1 WSHSY, CDR2 SAAADI. This CDR3 has 14 amino acids. CDR3 sequence: CASRRAQGNQPQHF. CDR3 nucleotide sequence: TGCGCCAGCAGGCGAGCACAGGGAAATCAGCCCCAGCATTTT.

The DNA of the CDR3 is TGTGCCTGGAGTCGTAGGCCAACCTTCAGCGCCGAGAACACTGAAGCTTTCTTT. It yields the protein CAWSRRPTFSAENTEAFF. The chain carries TRBV30 and TRBJ1-1; D gene ambiguous. Deletions cut 2 bases from V and 1 base from J, with 23 bases between. From germline, CDR1 is GTSNPN and CDR2 SVGIG (reference sequence). The CDR3 is 18 residues long.

J is TRBJ1-5 and V is TRBV11-2; TRBD1 matches 7 bases. Germline V CDR1 and CDR2: SGHAT, FQNNGV. V was clipped by 5 bases and J by 4 bases; unmatched bases: 2. The CDR3 sequence is 13 residues long. CDR3 bases: TGTGCCAGCAGCCGACAGGGTAATCAGCCCCAGCATTTT. Translated, it gives CASSRQGNQPQHF.

V usage is TRBV6-2 or TRBV6-3 and J usage is TRBJ2-3, with 7 bases lining up with TRBD2. This CDR3 is built from 16 residues. Germline V gene data show CDR1 as MNHEY and CDR2 as SVGEGT. Trimming removed 2 bases from V and 0 bases from J; junction bases left unmatched: 5. DNA of the CDR3: TGTGCCAGCAGTTACGGAGTAGCGGGTAGCACAGATACGCAGTATTTT. This translates into CASSYGVAGSTDTQYF.

V usage is TRBV7-2 and J usage is TRBJ1-2, with D hard to call. The CDR3 length is 13 residues. Between the trimmed V and J ends, which lost 1 base and 4 bases, there was a span of 7 bases. Germline V gene data show CDR1 as SGHTA and CDR2 as FQGNSA. The CDR3 DNA follows: TGTGCCAGCAGCTTAGACGCTATCTATGGCTACACCTTC. This encodes CASSLDAIYGYTF.

The chain uses TRBV28 and TRBJ1-3; D perhaps matches TRBD1 (5 bases). The V gene lost 8 bases and the J gene lost 1 base, with 6 bases spanning the gap. The CDR3 covers 12 residues. The germline V gene has CDR1 MDHEN and CDR2 SYDVKM. CDR3 loop: CASAGSGNTIYF. CDR3 nucleotide sequence: TGTGCCAGCGCAGGGTCTGGAAACACCATATATTTT.

J is TRBJ1-4 and V is TRBV27; a weak D match, TRBD1 (5 bases). CDR3 length: 13 amino acids. Between the trimmed V and J ends, which lost 8 bases and 5 bases, there was a span of 12 bases. From germline, CDR1 is MNHEY and CDR2 SMNVEV (reference sequence). This CDR3 reads CASSGYTNEKLFF. CDR3 DNA sequence: TGTGCCAGCTCAGGGTACACAAATGAAAAACTGTTTTTT.